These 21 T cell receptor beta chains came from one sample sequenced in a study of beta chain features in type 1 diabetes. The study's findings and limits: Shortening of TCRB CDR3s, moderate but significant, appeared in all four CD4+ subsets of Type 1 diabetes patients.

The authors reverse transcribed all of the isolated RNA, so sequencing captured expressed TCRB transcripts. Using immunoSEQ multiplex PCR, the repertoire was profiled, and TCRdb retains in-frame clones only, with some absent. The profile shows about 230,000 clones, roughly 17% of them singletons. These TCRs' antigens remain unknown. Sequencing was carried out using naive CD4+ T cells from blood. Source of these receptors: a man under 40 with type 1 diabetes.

The CDR3: CASSLQGTDTQYF. DNA for the CDR3: TGTGCCAGCAGCCTGCAGGGAACAGATACGCAGTATTTT. The chain couples TRBV7-9 to TRBJ2-3; D may be TRBD1 (5 bases). The germline gives CDR1 SEHNR, CDR2 FQNEAQ (reference sequence). The V and J ends lost 5 bases and 3 bases respectively, with 9 bases between them. The CDR3 length is 13 residues.

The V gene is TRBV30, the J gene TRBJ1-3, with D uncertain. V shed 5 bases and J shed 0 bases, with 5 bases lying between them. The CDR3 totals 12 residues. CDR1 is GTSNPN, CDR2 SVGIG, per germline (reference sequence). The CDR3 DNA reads TGTGCCTGGTGTAGCTCTGGAAACACCATATATTTT. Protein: CAWCSSGNTIYF.

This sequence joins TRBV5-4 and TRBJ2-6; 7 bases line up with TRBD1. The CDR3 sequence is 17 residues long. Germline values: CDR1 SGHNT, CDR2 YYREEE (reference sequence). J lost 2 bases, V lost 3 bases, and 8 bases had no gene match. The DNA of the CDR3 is TGTGCCAGCAGCTCGCCTACAGACAGGGCTGGGGCCAACGTCCTGACTTTC. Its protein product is CASSSPTDRAGANVLTF.

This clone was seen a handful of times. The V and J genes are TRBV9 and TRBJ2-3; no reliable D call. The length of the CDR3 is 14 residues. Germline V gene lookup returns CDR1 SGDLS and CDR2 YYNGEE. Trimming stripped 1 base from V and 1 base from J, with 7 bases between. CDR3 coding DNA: TGTGCCAGCAGCGTACTTACAGGCACAGATACGCAGTATTTT. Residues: CASSVLTGTDTQYF. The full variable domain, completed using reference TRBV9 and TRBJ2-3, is DSGVTQTPKHLITATGQRVTLRCSPRSGDLSVYWYQQSLDQGLQFLIQYYNGEERAKGNILERFSAQQFPDLHSELNLSSLELGDSALYFCASSVLTGTDTQYFGPGTRLTVL.

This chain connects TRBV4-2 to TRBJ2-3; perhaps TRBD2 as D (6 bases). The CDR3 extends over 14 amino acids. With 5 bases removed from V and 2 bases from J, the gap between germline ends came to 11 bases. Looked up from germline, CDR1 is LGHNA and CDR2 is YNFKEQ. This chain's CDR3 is CASSGSSVTDTQYF. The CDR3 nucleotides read TGTGCCAGCAGCGGGTCTAGCGTCACAGATACGCAGTATTTT.

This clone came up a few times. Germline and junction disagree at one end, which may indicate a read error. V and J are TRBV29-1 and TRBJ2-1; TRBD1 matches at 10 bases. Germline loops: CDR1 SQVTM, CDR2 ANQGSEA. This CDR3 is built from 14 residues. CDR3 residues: CSVDMGQGNNDQFF. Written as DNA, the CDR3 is TGCAGCGTTGACATGGGACAGGGGAACAATGATCAGTTCTTC.

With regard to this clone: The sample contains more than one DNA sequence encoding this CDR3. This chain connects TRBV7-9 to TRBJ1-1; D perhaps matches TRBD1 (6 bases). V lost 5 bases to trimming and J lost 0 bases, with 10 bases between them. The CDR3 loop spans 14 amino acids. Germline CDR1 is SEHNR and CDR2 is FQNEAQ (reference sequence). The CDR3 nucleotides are TGTGCCAGCAGCCCCACAGGGATGAACACTGAAGCTTTCTTT. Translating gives CASSPTGMNTEAFF.

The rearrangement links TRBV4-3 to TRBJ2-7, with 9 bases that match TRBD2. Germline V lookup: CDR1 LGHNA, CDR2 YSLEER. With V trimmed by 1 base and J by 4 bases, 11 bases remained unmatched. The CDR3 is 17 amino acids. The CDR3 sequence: CASSQGSASGILYEQYF. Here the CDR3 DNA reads TGCGCCAGCAGCCAAGGGTCGGCTAGCGGGATTCTATACGAGCAGTACTTC.

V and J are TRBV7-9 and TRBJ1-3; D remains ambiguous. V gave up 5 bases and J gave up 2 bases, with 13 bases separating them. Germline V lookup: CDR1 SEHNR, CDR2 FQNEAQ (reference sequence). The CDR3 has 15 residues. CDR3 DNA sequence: TGTGCCAGCAGCATAAGTACAGCTCCTGGAAACACCATATATTTT. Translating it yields CASSISTAPGNTIYF. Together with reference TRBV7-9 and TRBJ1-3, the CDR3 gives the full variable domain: DTGVSQNPRHKITKRGQNVTFRCDPISEHNRLYWYRQTLGQGPEFLTYFQNEAQLEKSRLLSDRFSAERPKGSFSTLEIQRTEQGDSAMYLCASSISTAPGNTIYFGEGSWLTVV.

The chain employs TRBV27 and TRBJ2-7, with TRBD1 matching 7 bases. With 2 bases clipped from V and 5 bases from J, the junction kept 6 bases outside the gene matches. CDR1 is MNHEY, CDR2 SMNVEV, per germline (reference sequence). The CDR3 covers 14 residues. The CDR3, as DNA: TGTGCCAGCAGTTTAGTCAGGGGGAACGACGAGCAGTACTTC. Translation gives CASSLVRGNDEQYF.

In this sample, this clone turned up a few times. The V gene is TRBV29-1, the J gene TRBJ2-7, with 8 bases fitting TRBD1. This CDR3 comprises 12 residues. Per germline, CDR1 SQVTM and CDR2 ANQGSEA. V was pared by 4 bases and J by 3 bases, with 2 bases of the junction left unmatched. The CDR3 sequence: CSVGDRFYEQYF. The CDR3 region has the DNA TGCAGCGTTGGGGACAGGTTCTACGAGCAGTACTTC.

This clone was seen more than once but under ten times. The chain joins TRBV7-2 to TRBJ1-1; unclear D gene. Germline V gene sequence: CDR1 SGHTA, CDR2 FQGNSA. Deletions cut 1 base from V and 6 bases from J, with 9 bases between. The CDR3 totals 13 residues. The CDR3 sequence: CASSLGFLAEAFF. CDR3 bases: TGTGCCAGCAGCTTAGGGTTTCTGGCTGAAGCTTTCTTT.

CDR3 coding DNA: TGTGCCAGCAGTTTGGGACTAGCGGCAGAGACCCAGTACTTC. As protein: CASSLGLAAETQYF. V and J are TRBV27 and TRBJ2-5; 11 bases map to TRBD2. The V gene's germline CDR1 is MNHEY and CDR2 SMNVEV (reference sequence). The CDR3 is 14 amino acids. Trimming cost V 3 bases and J 4 bases; bases outside gene matches: 1.

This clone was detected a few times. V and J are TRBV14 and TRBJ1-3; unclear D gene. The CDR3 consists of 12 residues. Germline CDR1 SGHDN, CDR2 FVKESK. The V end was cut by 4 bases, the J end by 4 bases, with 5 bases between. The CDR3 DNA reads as TGTGCCAGCAGCCCCTCGGGAAACACCATATATTTT. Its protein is CASSPSGNTIYF.

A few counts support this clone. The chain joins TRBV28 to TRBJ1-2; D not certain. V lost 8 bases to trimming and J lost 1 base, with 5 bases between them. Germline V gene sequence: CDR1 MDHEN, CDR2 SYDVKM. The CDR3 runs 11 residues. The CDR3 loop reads CASQLNYGYTF. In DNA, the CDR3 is TGTGCCAGCCAGCTTAACTATGGCTACACCTTC.

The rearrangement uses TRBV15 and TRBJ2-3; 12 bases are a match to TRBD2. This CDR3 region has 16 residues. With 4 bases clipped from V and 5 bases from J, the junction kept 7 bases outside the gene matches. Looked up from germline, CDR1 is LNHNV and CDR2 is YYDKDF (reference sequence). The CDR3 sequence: CATSNLLAGGGDTQYF. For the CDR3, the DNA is TGTGCCACCAGCAATCTTCTAGCGGGAGGGGGAGATACGCAGTATTTT. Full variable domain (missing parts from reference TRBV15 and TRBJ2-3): DAMVIQNPRYQVTQFGKPVTLSCSQTLNHNVMYWYQQKSSQAPKLLFHYYDKDFNNEADTPDNFQSRRPNTSFCFLDIRSPGLGDTAMYLCATSNLLAGGGDTQYFGPGTRLTVL.

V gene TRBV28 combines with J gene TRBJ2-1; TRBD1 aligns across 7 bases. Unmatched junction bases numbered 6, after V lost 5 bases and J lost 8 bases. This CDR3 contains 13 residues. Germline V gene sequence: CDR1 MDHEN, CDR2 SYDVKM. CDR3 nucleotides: TGTGCCAGCAGTCCGGGACAGACGGATGAGCAGTTCTTC. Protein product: CASSPGQTDEQFF.

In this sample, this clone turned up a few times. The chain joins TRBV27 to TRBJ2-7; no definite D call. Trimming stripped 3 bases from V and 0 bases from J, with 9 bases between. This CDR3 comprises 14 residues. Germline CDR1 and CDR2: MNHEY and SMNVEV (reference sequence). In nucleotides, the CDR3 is TGTGCCAGCAGTTTCCGGTACAGCTCCTACGAGCAGTACTTC. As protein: CASSFRYSSYEQYF.

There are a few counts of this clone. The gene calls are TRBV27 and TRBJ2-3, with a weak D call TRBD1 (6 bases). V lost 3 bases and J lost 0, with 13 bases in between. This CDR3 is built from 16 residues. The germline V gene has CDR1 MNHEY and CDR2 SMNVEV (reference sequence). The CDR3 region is CASSLGRGLSTDTQYF. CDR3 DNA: TGTGCCAGCAGTTTGGGCAGGGGCCTTAGCACAGATACGCAGTATTTT.

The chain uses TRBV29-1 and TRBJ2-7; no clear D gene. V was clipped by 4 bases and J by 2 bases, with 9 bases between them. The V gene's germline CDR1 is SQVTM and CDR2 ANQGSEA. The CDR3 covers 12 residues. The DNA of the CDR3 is TGCAGCGTTGGTACAGACCCCTACGAGCAGTACTTC. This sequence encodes CSVGTDPYEQYF.

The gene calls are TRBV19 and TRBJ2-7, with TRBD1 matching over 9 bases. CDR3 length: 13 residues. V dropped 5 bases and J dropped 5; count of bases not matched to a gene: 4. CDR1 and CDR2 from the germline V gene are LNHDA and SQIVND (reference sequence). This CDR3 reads CASSPGQGDEQYF. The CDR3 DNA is TGTGCCAGTAGTCCGGGACAGGGTGACGAGCAGTACTTC. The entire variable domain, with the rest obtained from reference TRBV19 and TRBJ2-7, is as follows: DGGITQSPKYLFRKEGQNVTLSCEQNLNHDAMYWYRQDPGQGLRLIYYSQIVNDFQKGDIAEGYSVSREKKESFPLTVTSAQKNPTAFYLCASSPGQGDEQYFGPGTRLTVT.